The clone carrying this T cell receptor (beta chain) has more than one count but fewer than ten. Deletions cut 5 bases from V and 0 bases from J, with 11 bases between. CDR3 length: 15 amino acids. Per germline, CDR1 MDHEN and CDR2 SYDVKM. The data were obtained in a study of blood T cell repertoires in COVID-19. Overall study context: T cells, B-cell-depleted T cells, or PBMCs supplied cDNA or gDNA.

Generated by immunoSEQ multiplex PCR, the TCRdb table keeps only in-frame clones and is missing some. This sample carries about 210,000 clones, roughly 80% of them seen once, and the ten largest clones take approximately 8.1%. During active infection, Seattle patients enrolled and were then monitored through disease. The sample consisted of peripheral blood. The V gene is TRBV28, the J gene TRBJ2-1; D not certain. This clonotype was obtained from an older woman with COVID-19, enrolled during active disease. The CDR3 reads CASSESLSSYNEQFF. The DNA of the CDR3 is TGTGCCAGCAGTGAATCATTGAGCTCCTACAATGAGCAGTTCTTC.